These T cell receptor beta chains were read from a single sample in a study of control samples from healthy donors and cancer patients. Assay: immunoSEQ multiplex PCR; the TCRdb copy retains only in-frame clones and omits some. Here the sample spans more than 85,000 clones, 90% being singletons. Sequencing used blood. The receptors were sampled from a human donor in good health. The donor label of this sample is uncertain. Each CDR3 is given without its conserved first and last residue. A D gene is named only where the DNA matches it firmly.

>TRBV4-2|TRBD2|TRBJ2-3
ASSQPNRLAAVTDTQY
>TRBV6-5|.|TRBJ2-5
ASKIAPDAKETQY
>TRBV18|TRBD1|TRBJ1-1
ASSPPGTASFMNTEAF
>TRBV19|TRBD1|TRBJ1-3
ASSSGTATILWRNTIY
>TRBV7-8|.|TRBJ1-1
ASKTGNMNTEAF
>TRBV5-4|.|TRBJ1-2
ASSLVPGIGNYGYT
>TRBV6-5|TRBD1|TRBJ1-5
ASSLDRGSNQPQH
>TRBV15|.|TRBJ2-5
ATSRDRYRLQETQY
>TRBV18|.|TRBJ1-1
ASSAQNTEAF
>TRBV12-5|TRBD1|TRBJ1-6
ASGLVLQGHSPLH
>TRBV19|.|TRBJ2-3
ASSNRASSTDTQY
>TRBV7-9|TRBD2|TRBJ2-2
ASSTPAGTSGGAIGELF
>TRBV7-2|.|TRBJ1-3
ASSLKTGLHSGNTIY
>TRBV2|.|TRBJ2-7
ASKDGNPVEQY
>TRBV11-2|.|TRBJ2-7
ASSLAPRGGGWEQY
>TRBV6-5|.|TRBJ2-1
ASSYSTVSSYNEQF
>TRBV6-6|TRBD1|TRBJ2-7
ASRQGAMY
>TRBV12-5|.|TRBJ1-2
ASGLGRQTYGYT
>TRBV2|.|TRBJ1-1
ASPMGVGTEAF
>TRBV30|.|TRBJ2-1
AWSEQTYNEQF
>TRBV5-1|.|TRBJ2-2
ASSLTTSTNTGELF
>TRBV18|.|TRBJ1-2
ASSPDRSNYGYT
>TRBV19|.|TRBJ1-1
ASSWQGGPNTEAF
>TRBV2|.|TRBJ1-3
ASSGGSRNTIY
>TRBV10-3|TRBD1|TRBJ2-1
AISTGGNEQF
>TRBV25-1|.|TRBJ1-2
ATAGQAGGYT
>TRBV9|.|TRBJ2-1
ASSVGHDEQF
>TRBV6-5|.|TRBJ1-5
ATRQSTGNQPQH
>TRBV24-1|TRBD1|TRBJ1-2
ATSEPSRGLGYT
>TRBV28|.|TRBJ1-5
ASSLPQGVWQPQH
>TRBV9|.|TRBJ1-2
ASSNTGYGYT
>TRBV6-5|TRBD1|TRBJ2-1
ASTRTGESNEQF
>TRBV5-6|.|TRBJ2-1
ASSSGFEQF
>TRBV21-1|.|TRBJ1-4
ASRKETNEKLF
>TRBV21-1|.|TRBJ2-7
ASAGTGSNPSLEQY
>TRBV11-2|TRBD1|TRBJ1-5
ASSSTTKTGRDQPQH
>TRBV19|TRBD1|TRBJ1-5
ASSKWTGGGSNQPQH
>TRBV27|TRBD1|TRBJ1-6
ASRTTGGPSSPLH
>TRBV5-8|.|TRBJ1-6
ASSLDIYNSPLH
>TRBV19|.|TRBJ1-5
ASSIADGWPQH
>TRBV3-1/TRBV3-2|.|TRBJ2-5
ASSQDQGETQY
>TRBV24-1|TRBD1|TRBJ1-2
ATSEWGQYGYT
>TRBV6-1|.|TRBJ1-4
ASREHGASANEKLF
>TRBV19|.|TRBJ1-5
ASRYGSTGSNQPQH
>TRBV5-8|TRBD2|TRBJ2-1
ASSLGYLGLAGTNNEQF
>TRBV5-1|TRBD2|TRBJ2-7
ASSLGLAGLYEQY
>TRBV11-2|TRBD1|TRBJ1-1
ASSSGQGGWSVI
>TRBV19|.|TRBJ1-2
ASSISPFPRDYGYT
>TRBV5-1|.|TRBJ1-4
ASSLGDGGSEKLF
>TRBV3-1/TRBV3-2|TRBD1|TRBJ1-5
ASSHRDRGNQPQH
>TRBV6-5|.|TRBJ2-7
ASGRGIYEQY
>TRBV6-5|TRBD1|TRBJ1-3
ASRQTGTHTIY
>TRBV3-1/TRBV3-2|.|TRBJ2-3
ASSRRGSGRTDTQY
>TRBV18|TRBD2|TRBJ2-1
ASSPPGSGGDFYNEQF
>TRBV15|.|TRBJ1-1
ATSRDNLLGGAF
>TRBV28|.|TRBJ1-1
ASSLSLGTQNTEAF
>TRBV24-1|.|TRBJ1-4
ATKDENEKLF
>TRBV12-1|.|TRBJ1-3
ASSRRRSGNTIY
>TRBV3-1/TRBV3-2|TRBD1|TRBJ2-5
ASSRIRDSSFQETQY